The present entry profiles one TCR beta chain with its context. Residents of approximately 25 US areas, aged roughly 18 to 89 years, made up the participants. Each participant's cohort was designated according to participant-reported clinical history. This sample stems from a study of blood T cell repertoires in COVID-19. The overall study: The cDNA or gDNA used as material had been derived from T cells, B-cell-depleted T cells, or PBMCs.

Under the authors' procedure: Estimation of nucleated cell counts relied on the amplification of reference gene primers. TCRdb's copy holds only in-frame clones and misses some; the assay was immunoSEQ multiplex PCR. That table supplies the V and J calls and clone size; D and trimming were determined from the DNA. The table shows hundreds of thousands of clones, with 90% occurring only once. Deletions cut 2 bases from V and 9 bases from J, with 10 bases between. Germline V gene data show CDR1 as LGHNA and CDR2 as YSLEER. The CDR3 length is 12 residues. The clonotype comes from a man between 60 and 75 years old who had recovered from COVID-19. The chain uses TRBV4-3 and TRBJ1-2; tentative D call: TRBD1 (6 bases). The material sequenced was PBMCs or T cells enriched from blood (not recorded which). CDR3 bases: TGCGCCAGCAGCCAACCAACAGGGAGCTACACCTTC. This codes for CASSQPTGSYTF.